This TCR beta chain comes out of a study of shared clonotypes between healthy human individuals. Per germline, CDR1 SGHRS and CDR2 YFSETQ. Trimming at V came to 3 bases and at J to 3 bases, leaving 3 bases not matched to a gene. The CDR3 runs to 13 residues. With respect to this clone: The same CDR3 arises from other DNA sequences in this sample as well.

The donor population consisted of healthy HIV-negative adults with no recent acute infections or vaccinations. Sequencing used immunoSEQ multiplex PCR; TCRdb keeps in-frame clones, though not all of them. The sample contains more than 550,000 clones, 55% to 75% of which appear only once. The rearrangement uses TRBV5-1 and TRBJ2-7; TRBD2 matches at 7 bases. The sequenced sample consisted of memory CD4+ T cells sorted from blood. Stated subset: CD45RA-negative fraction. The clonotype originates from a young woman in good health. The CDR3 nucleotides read TGCGCCAGCAGCTCTAGCGGAGACTACGAGCAGTACTTC. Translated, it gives CASSSSGDYEQYF.